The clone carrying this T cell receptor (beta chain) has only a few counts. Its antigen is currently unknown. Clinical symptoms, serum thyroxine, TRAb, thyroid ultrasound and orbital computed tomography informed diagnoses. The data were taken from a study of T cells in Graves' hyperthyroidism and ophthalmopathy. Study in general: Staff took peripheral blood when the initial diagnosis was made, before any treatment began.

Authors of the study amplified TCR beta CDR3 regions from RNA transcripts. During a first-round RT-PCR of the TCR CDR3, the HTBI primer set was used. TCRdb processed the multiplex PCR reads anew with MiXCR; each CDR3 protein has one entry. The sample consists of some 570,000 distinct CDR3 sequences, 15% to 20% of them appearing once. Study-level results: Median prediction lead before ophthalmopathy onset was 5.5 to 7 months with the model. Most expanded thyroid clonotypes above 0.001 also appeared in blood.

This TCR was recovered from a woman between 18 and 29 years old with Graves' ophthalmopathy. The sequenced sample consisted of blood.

For the CDR3, the DNA is TGTGCCAGCAGTGCGGGGCCGGGACTAGCGGGGAACTACAATGAGCAGTTCTTC. Translated, it gives CASSAGPGLAGNYNEQFF. V and J are TRBV6-1 and TRBJ2-1; 13 bases match TRBD2. Germline loops: CDR1 MNHNS, CDR2 SASEGT. V dropped 4 bases and J dropped 3; count of bases not matched to a gene: 9. This CDR3 contains 18 residues.